The present T cell receptor (beta chain) was sequenced within a study of T cell responses to AZD1222 COVID-19 vaccine. Study results and caveats: Reportedly, nearly half the spike-specific TCRs target unmutated variant regions.

Produced via immunoSEQ multiplex PCR; TCRdb's table is partial and in-frame only. Of around 100,000 clones in the sample, about 88% are singletons; the top ten hold roughly 21%. As regards this clone: The target antigen is unknown.

Trimming shortened V by 2 bases and J by 3 bases, and 8 bases separated the two germline ends. This CDR3 has 13 amino acids. Germline CDR1 SGHNT, CDR2 YYREEE (reference sequence). The origin of this receptor is an adult in good health. The sample was peripheral blood, taken on day 0 of AZD1222 vaccination. V is TRBV5-4 and J is TRBJ1-2; D may be TRBD1 (5 bases). The DNA for the CDR3 is TGTGCCAGCAGCTTCTGGGGGGACTATGGCTACACCTTC. Translation gives CASSFWGDYGYTF.